The 27 T cell receptor beta chains presented below share a single source sample, sequenced in a study of memory CD4+ T cells and cytomegalovirus serostatus. Single viable CD3+CD4+CD8-CD45RO+ cells were sorted as the memory CD4+ T cells. Clones were read by immunoSEQ multiplex PCR, and TCRdb kept only the in-frame ones, dropping some. The sample comprises tens of thousands of clones, approximately 71% of which are singletons, and almost 0.9% rests with the top ten. Sequences were obtained from memory CD4+ T cells from blood. The receptors come from an adult in good health and CMV-seronegative.

The chain couples TRBV21-1 to TRBJ2-7; TRBD2 was called by the table and not checked on the DNA. TRBV21-1 is described as a pseudogene. This CDR3 is built from 15 residues. CDR3 nucleotide sequence: TGTGCCAGCAGCAAAGTAGGTAGCCTCTCCTACGAGCAGTACTTC. Protein: CASSKVGSLSYEQYF.

The rearrangement joins TRBV6-5 to TRBJ1-1; D gene unclear. The germline gives CDR1 MNHEY, CDR2 SVGAGI. Trimming stripped 8 bases from V and 1 base from J, with 11 bases between. CDR3 length: 13 amino acids. In DNA, the CDR3 is TGTGCCAGCCGGGAAAGCCGGAACACTGAAGCTTTCTTT. Translation gives CASRESRNTEAFF.

This clone occurred a few times. The V call is TRBV6-1, the J call TRBJ1-1; maybe TRBD1 (6 bases). The germline V gene encodes CDR1 MNHNS and CDR2 SASEGT. The CDR3 is 14 residues long. V gave up 3 bases and J gave up 1 base, with 9 bases separating them. As DNA, the CDR3 is TGTGCCAGCAGTGAGCAGGGGACGAACACTGAAGCTTTCTTT. Protein sequence: CASSEQGTNTEAFF.

The V call is TRBV29-1, the J call TRBJ1-2; possible D gene TRBD1, 5 bases. The CDR3 consists of 14 residues. The germline V gene has CDR1 SQVTM and CDR2 ANQGSEA. The V end was cut by 0 bases, the J end by 4 bases, with 12 bases between. The CDR3 reads CSVEDGDVGYGYTF. DNA for the CDR3: TGCAGCGTTGAAGATGGGGACGTTGGCTATGGCTACACCTTC.

V and J are TRBV2 and TRBJ2-7, with TRBD2 matching 12 bases. CDR3 length: 14 residues. Germline loops: CDR1 SNHLY, CDR2 FYNNEI. V dropped 6 bases and J dropped 5; count of bases not matched to a gene: 5. CDR3: CASRRLAGVNEQYF. DNA for the CDR3: TGTGCCAGCAGAAGACTAGCGGGAGTGAACGAGCAGTACTTC.

This sequence joins TRBV7-2 and TRBJ1-3; no clear D gene. V shed 2 bases and J shed 10 bases, with 9 bases lying between them. The CDR3 runs 12 residues. Per germline, CDR1 SGHTA and CDR2 FQGNSA. For the CDR3, the DNA is TGTGCCAGCAGCTTAAGAGCCGGGACCATATATTTT. As protein: CASSLRAGTIYF.

This clone was counted once. The chain couples TRBV6-5 to TRBJ2-7; the D gene is possibly TRBD2 (5 bases). The CDR3 covers 16 residues. The V and J ends lost 2 bases and 0 bases respectively, with 14 bases between them. From germline, CDR1 is MNHEY and CDR2 SVGAGI. The CDR3 region is CASSYRPRVDSYEQYF. The DNA of the CDR3 is TGTGCCAGCAGTTACCGGCCGCGGGTCGACTCCTACGAGCAGTACTTC.

The chain combines TRBV6-6 with TRBJ1-2, with 11 bases that match TRBD1. V shed 8 bases and J 7 bases; nucleotides not matched to a gene: 12. Germline CDR1 MNHNY, CDR2 SVGAGI (reference sequence). The CDR3 has 15 residues. The CDR3 DNA sequence: TGTGCCAGCGCCCAACGGACAGGGGGCTTTTTTGGCTACACCTTC. The encoded protein is CASAQRTGGFFGYTF.

J is TRBJ2-3 and V is TRBV9; no clear D. Trimming took 0 bases from V and 2 from J, leaving 13 bases between them. Germline V gene sequence: CDR1 SGDLS, CDR2 YYNGEE. The CDR3 spans 16 residues. This CDR3 reads CASSVVHGRTTDTQYF. In DNA form, the CDR3 reads TGTGCCAGCAGCGTAGTTCATGGGCGGACCACAGATACGCAGTATTTT.

This chain uses TRBV18 with TRBJ1-3; 9 bases agree with TRBD1. Trimming took 5 bases from V and 1 from J; bases not matched to a gene: 3. Germline V gives CDR1 KGHSH, CDR2 LQKENI. The CDR3 runs to 15 residues. The CDR3 sequence: CASSEGTGSGNTIYF. CDR3 DNA sequence: TGTGCCAGCTCAGAAGGGACAGGGTCTGGAAACACCATATATTTT.

The rearrangement links TRBV4-2 to TRBJ2-7; 14 positions agree with TRBD2. Germline V lookup: CDR1 LGHNA, CDR2 YNFKEQ. CDR3 length: 20 amino acids. V lost 4 bases, J lost 0 bases, and 14 bases stayed unmatched. The CDR3 reads CASSLAGGLAGALSSYEQYF. In nucleotides, the CDR3 is TGTGCCAGCAGCCTCGCTGGGGGACTAGCGGGGGCGCTGAGCTCCTACGAGCAGTACTTC.

The rearrangement uses TRBV7-2 and TRBJ1-1; a possible D gene is TRBD1 (5 bases). V was shortened by 2 bases and J by 0 bases, with 10 bases between the two germline ends. The CDR3 is 15 residues long. Germline V lookup: CDR1 SGHTA, CDR2 FQGNSA. CDR3 sequence reads: CASSLRTTMNTEAFF. CDR3 sequence (DNA): TGTGCCAGCAGCTTACGGACAACTATGAACACTGAAGCTTTCTTT.

This clone came up a few times. The chain couples TRBV19 to TRBJ1-5; the match to TRBD1 covers 9 bases. Trimming removed 6 bases from V and 7 bases from J; junction bases left unmatched: 19. The CDR3 has 18 residues. Looked up from germline, CDR1 is LNHDA and CDR2 is SQIVND (reference sequence). CDR3 bases: TGTGCCAGTAGCCGCCCTATAACCGGGACAGGGCAGGGACAGCCCCAGCATTTT. It codes for CASSRPITGTGQGQPQHF.

This chain links TRBV10-1 with TRBJ2-2, with 15 bases lining up with TRBD2. This CDR3 has 19 residues. J was trimmed by 7 bases and V by 2 bases; bases with no gene match: 11. Germline V CDR1 and CDR2: WNHNN, SYGVQD (reference sequence). The CDR3 sequence: CASSETGTSGGRGGGELFF. DNA of the CDR3: TGCGCCAGCAGTGAGACCGGGACTAGCGGGGGGAGGGGTGGCGGGGAGCTGTTTTTT.

The genes are TRBV19 and TRBJ1-5; D is unresolved. Trimming took 1 base from V and 5 from J, leaving 15 bases between them. CDR1 is LNHDA, CDR2 SQIVND, per germline (reference sequence). The CDR3 runs to 16 residues. CDR3 in amino acids: CASSIGGGRIDQPQHF. DNA for the CDR3: TGTGCCAGTAGTATAGGGGGAGGGCGGATAGATCAGCCCCAGCATTTT.

By proportion, this clone is medium-sized. This rearrangement joins TRBV6-4 to TRBJ2-3; no clear D. V was shortened by 0 bases and J by 4 bases, with 8 bases between the two germline ends. This CDR3 has 14 residues. The germline CDR1 and CDR2 sequences are MRHNA and SNTAGT. CDR3 protein: CASSDSIGADTQYF. In DNA form, the CDR3 reads TGTGCCAGCAGTGACTCGATTGGGGCAGATACGCAGTATTTT.

The J gene is TRBJ1-4, the V gene TRBV6-1; no clear D gene. This CDR3 is built from 20 residues. V lost 2 bases and J lost 3, with 25 bases in between. The germline V gene encodes CDR1 MNHNS and CDR2 SASEGT. CDR3 DNA sequence: TGTGCCAGCAGTGAACCGAATTCCCGGGCCCCGGGATTGGCTAATGAAAAACTGTTTTTT. Translation: CASSEPNSRAPGLANEKLFF.

This chain uses TRBV5-1 with TRBJ1-1; 7 nucleotides agree with TRBD1. Trimming removed 4 bases from V and 2 bases from J; junction bases left unmatched: 11. Germline V gives CDR1 SGHRS, CDR2 YFSETQ. The CDR3 extends over 16 amino acids. The CDR3 spells CASSLTPGQQNTEAFF. The DNA of the CDR3 is TGCGCCAGCAGCCTTACACCGGGACAGCAAAACACTGAAGCTTTCTTT. The full variable domain, its missing parts supplied by reference TRBV5-1 and TRBJ1-1, is KAGVTQTPRYLIKTRGQQVTLSCSPISGHRSVSWYQQTPGQGLQFLFEYFSETQRNKGNFPGRFSGRQFSNSRSEMNVSTLELGDSALYLCASSLTPGQQNTEAFFGQGTRLTVV.

The chain carries TRBV7-3 and TRBJ1-1; 7 positions match TRBD1. V gave up 5 bases and J gave up 8 bases; unmatched junction bases: 8. This CDR3 has 13 residues. From germline, CDR1 is SGHTA and CDR2 FQGTGA. The CDR3 nucleotides read TGTGCCAGCAGCCCATTCCGGGACAGCGAAGCTTTCTTT. This codes for CASSPFRDSEAFF.

The chain uses TRBV29-1 and TRBJ2-5; 12 bases fit TRBD2. The CDR3 sequence is 19 residues long. Germline V gives CDR1 SQVTM, CDR2 ANQGSEA. With 0 bases clipped from V and 4 bases from J, the junction kept 15 bases outside the gene matches. This chain's CDR3 is CSVEDPWLAGGAQSETQYF. The CDR3 DNA follows: TGCAGCGTTGAAGATCCCTGGCTAGCGGGGGGGGCCCAATCAGAGACCCAGTACTTC.

This chain links TRBV2 with TRBJ2-1, with D possibly TRBD2 on 6 matching bases. Germline V gene lookup returns CDR1 SNHLY and CDR2 FYNNEI. The V and J ends lost 3 bases and 11 bases respectively, with 8 bases between them. The CDR3 has 11 amino acids. The CDR3, as DNA: TGTGCCAGCAGTGAGGGGGGTCAGCAGTTCTTC. Its protein is CASSEGGQQFF.

The V call is TRBV7-9, the J call TRBJ2-2; 8 positions agree with TRBD2. J was trimmed by 4 bases and V by 7 bases; bases with no gene match: 5. Germline values: CDR1 SEHNR, CDR2 FQNEAQ (reference sequence). The CDR3 has 14 residues. This chain's CDR3 is CASKSGGSTGELFF. CDR3 bases: TGTGCCAGCAAAAGCGGGGGATCCACCGGGGAGCTGTTTTTT.

The V call is TRBV28, the J call TRBJ2-3; D remains ambiguous. Trimming removed 2 bases at V and 9 bases at J, with 9 bases between. Germline-derived CDR1 and CDR2 are MDHEN and SYDVKM. This CDR3 comprises 12 residues. The DNA for the CDR3 is TGTGCCAGCAGTTTAAAGACTCACACGCAGTATTTT. Amino acids: CASSLKTHTQYF.

V is TRBV5-6 and J is TRBJ2-7; 7 bases line up with TRBD2. J was trimmed by 0 bases and V by 4 bases; bases with no gene match: 4. CDR1 and CDR2 from the germline V gene are SGHDT and YYEEEE. The CDR3 totals 14 residues. Here the CDR3 reads CASSPGGTSYEQYF. The DNA of the CDR3 is TGTGCCAGCAGCCCGGGGGGAACCTCCTACGAGCAGTACTTC.

The CDR3: CSATSGANVLTF. In nucleotides, the CDR3 is TGCAGCGCCACTTCTGGGGCCAACGTCCTGACTTTC. This chain connects TRBV29-1 to TRBJ2-6; no firm D call. CDR3 length: 12 amino acids. Looked up from germline, CDR1 is SQVTM and CDR2 is ANQGSEA. V was shortened by 7 bases and J by 1 base, with 5 bases between the two germline ends.

The rearrangement links TRBV20-1 to TRBJ1-1; perhaps TRBD1 as D (5 bases). V lost 6 bases and J 6 bases, leaving 11 bases between the germline ends. There are 11 residues in the CDR3. Germline V gene data show CDR1 as DFQATT and CDR2 as SNEGSKA (reference sequence). CDR3 sequence (DNA): TGCAGTGCCCAGGGAGGGCCTGAAGCTTTCTTT. Translation gives CSAQGGPEAFF.

The chain employs TRBV6-6 and TRBJ2-7, with D unclear. The CDR3 runs to 12 residues. With 7 bases removed from V and 0 bases from J, the gap between germline ends came to 7 bases. From germline, CDR1 is MNHNY and CDR2 SVGAGI (reference sequence). The chain's CDR3 is CASKASSYEQYF. The CDR3 nucleotides read TGTGCCAGCAAAGCCAGCTCCTACGAGCAGTACTTC.